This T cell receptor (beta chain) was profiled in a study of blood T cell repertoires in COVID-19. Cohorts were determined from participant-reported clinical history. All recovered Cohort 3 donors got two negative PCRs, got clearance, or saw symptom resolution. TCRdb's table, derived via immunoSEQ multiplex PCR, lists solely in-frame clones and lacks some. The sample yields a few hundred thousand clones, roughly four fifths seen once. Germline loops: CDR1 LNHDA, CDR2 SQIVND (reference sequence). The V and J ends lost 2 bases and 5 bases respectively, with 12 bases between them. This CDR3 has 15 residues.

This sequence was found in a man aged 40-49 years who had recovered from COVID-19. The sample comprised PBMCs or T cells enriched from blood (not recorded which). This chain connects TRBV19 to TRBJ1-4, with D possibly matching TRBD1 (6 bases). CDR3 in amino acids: CASSIRDKGNEKLFF. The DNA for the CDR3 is TGTGCCAGTAGTATAAGGGACAAGGGGAATGAAAAACTGTTTTTT.